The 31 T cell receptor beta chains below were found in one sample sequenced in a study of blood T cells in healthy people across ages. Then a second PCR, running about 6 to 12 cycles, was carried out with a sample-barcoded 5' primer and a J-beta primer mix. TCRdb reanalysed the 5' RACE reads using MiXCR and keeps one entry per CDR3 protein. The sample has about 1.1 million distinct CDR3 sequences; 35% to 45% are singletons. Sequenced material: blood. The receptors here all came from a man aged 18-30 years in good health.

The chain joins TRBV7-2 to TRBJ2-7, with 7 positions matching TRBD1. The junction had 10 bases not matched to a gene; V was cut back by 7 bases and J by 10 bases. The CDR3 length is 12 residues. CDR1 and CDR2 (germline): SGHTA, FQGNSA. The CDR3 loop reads CASTSEGALQYF. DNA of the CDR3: TGTGCCAGCACCTCAGAGGGGGCTCTTCAGTACTTC.

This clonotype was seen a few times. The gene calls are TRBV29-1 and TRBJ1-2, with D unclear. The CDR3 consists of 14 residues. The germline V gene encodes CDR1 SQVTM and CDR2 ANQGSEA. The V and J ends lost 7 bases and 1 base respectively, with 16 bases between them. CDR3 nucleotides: TGCAGCGCCCCTGATGGGCAGGATAACTATGGCTACACCTTC. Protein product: CSAPDGQDNYGYTF.

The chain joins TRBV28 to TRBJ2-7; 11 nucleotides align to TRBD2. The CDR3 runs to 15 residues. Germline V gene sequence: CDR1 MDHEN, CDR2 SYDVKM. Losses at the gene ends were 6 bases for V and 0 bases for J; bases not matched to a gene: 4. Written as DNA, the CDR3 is TGTGCCAGCAGCATGCTAGCGGGGGGCTCCTACGAGCAGTACTTC. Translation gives CASSMLAGGSYEQYF.

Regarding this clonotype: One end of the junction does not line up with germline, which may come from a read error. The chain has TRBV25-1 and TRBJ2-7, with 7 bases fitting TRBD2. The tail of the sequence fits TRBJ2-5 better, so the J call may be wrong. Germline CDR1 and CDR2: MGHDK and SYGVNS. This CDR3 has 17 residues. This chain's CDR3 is CASTESKTGGVRETQYF. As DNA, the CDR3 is TGTGCCAGCACTGAATCCAAGACTGGGGGGGTGAGGGAGACCCAGTACTTC.

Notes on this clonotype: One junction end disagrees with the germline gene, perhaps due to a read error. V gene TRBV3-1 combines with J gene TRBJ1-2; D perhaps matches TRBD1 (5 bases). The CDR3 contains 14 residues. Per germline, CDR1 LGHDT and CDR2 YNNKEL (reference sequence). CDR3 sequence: CVSSPGRTNYGYTF. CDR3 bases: TGTGTCAGCAGCCCGGGACGGACTAACTATGGCTACACCTTC.

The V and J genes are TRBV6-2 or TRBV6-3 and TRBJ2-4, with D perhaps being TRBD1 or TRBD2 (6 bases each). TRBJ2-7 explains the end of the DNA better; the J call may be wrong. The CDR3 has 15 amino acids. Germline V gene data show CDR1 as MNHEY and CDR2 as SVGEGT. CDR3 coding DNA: TGTGCCAGCAGTTACTCGGGGGGCAGGGACTACGAGCAGTACTTC. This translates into CASSYSGGRDYEQYF.

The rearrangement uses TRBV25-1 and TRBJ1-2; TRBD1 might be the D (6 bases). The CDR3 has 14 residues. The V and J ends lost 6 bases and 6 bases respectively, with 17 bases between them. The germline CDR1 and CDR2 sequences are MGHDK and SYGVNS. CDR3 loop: CASSRGTPKDGYTF. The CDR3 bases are TGTGCCAGCAGCCGAGGGACACCGAAAGATGGCTACACCTTC.

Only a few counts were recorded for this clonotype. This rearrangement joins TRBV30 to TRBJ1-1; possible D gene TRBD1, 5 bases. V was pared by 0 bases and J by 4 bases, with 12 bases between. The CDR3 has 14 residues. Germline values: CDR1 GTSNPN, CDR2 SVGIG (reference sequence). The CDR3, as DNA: TGTGCCTGGAGTGTAGGTCAGGGTCCCACTGAAGCTTTCTTT. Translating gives CAWSVGQGPTEAFF.

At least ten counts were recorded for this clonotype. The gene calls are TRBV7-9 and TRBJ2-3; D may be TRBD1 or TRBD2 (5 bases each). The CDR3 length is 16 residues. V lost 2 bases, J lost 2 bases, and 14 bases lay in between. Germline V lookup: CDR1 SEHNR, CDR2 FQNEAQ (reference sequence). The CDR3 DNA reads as TGTGCCAGCAGCTTATCCGGGGCGTCTTACACAGATACGCAGTATTTT. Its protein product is CASSLSGASYTDTQYF.

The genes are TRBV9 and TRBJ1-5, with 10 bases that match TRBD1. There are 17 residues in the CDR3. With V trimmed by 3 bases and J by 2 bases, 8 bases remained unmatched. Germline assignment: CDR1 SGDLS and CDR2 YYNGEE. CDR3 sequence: CASSEGTGVRGNQPQHF. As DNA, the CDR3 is TGTGCCAGCAGCGAGGGGACAGGGGTTCGAGGCAATCAGCCCCAGCATTTT.

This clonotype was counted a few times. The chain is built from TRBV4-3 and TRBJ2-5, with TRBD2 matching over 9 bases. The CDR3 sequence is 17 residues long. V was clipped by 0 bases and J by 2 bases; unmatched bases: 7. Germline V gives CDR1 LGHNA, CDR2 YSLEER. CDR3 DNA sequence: TGCGCCAGCAGCCAAGACCTAGCGGGGCAATCTCAAGAGACCCAGTACTTC. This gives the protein CASSQDLAGQSQETQYF.

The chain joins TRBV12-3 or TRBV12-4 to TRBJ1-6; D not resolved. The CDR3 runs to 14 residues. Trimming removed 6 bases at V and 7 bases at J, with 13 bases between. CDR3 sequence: CASSLAHWNSPLHF. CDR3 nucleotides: TGTGCCAGCAGCCTGGCCCATTGGAATTCACCCCTCCACTTT.

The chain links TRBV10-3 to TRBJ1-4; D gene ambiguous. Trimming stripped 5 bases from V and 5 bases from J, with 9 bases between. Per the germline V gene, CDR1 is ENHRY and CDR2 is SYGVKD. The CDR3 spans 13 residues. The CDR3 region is CAISLRGNEKLFF. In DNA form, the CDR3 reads TGTGCCATCAGTCTTAGAGGAAATGAAAAACTGTTTTTT.

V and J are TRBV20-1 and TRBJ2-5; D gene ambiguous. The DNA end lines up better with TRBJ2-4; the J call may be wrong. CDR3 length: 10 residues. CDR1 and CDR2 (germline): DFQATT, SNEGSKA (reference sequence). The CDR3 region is CSAGLNIQYF. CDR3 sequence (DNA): TGCAGTGCTGGGCTAAACATTCAGTACTTC.

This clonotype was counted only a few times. CDR3 residues: CSASGTGGSYEQYF. The CDR3 DNA reads TGCAGTGCTTCCGGGACAGGGGGCTCCTACGAGCAGTACTTC. The chain couples TRBV20-1 to TRBJ2-7; the match to TRBD1 covers 11 bases. Trimming took 5 bases from V and 0 from J; bases not matched to a gene: 3. Germline V gene data show CDR1 as DFQATT and CDR2 as SNEGSKA (reference sequence). This CDR3 comprises 14 residues.

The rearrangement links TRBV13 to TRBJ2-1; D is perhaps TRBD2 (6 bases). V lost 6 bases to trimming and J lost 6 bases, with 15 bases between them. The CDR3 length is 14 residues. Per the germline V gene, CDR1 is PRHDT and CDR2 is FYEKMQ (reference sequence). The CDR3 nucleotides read TGTGCCAGCAGGACTCGAGGGGAGGCCAATGAGCAGTTCTTC. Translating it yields CASRTRGEANEQFF.

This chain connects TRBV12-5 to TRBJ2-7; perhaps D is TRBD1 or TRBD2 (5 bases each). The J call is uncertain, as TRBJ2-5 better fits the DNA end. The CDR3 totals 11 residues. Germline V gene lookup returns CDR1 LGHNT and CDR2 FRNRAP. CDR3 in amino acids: CASGDGETQYF. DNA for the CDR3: TGTGCTAGCGGGGACGGGGAGACCCAGTACTTC.

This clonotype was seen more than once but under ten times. The CDR3 sequence: CASISRDTLTEAFF. The CDR3 DNA is TGTGCCAGCATATCAAGGGACACCCTCACTGAAGCTTTCTTT. This rearrangement joins TRBV6-5 to TRBJ1-1; weak D call: TRBD1 (6 bases). This CDR3 is 14 amino acids long. The germline CDR1 and CDR2 sequences are MNHEY and SVGAGI. Trimming removed 7 bases at V and 4 bases at J, with 16 bases between.

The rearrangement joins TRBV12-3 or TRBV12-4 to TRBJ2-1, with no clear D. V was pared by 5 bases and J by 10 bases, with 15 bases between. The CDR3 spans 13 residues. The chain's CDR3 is CASSVNPLTEQFF. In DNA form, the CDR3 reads TGTGCCAGCAGTGTGAATCCACTGACCGAGCAGTTCTTC.

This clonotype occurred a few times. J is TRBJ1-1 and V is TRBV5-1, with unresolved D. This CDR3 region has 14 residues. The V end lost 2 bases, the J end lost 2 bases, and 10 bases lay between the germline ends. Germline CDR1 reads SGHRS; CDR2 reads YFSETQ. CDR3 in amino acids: CASSFYLGNTEAFF. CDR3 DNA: TGCGCCAGCAGCTTTTACCTCGGCAACACTGAAGCTTTCTTT.

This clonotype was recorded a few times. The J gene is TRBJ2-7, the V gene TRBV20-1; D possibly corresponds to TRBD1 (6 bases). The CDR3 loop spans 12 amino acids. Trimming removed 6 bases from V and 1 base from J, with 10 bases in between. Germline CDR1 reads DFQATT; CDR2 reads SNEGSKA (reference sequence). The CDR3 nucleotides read TGCAGTGCAACGCAGGGGTCCTACGAGCAGTACTTC. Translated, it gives CSATQGSYEQYF.

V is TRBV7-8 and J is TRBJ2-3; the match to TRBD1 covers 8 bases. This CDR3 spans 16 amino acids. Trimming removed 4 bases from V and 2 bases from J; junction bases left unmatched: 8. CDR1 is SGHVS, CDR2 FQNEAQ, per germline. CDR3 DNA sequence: TGTGCCAGCAGCTCCTCTCGGACAGGGCCCACAGATACGCAGTATTTT. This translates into CASSSSRTGPTDTQYF. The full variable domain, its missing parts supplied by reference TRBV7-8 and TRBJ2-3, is GAGVSQSPRYKVAKRGQDVALRCDPISGHVSLFWYQQALGQGPEFLTYFQNEAQLDKSGLPSDRFFAERPEGSVSTLKIQRTQQEDSAVYLCASSSSRTGPTDTQYFGPGTRLTVL.

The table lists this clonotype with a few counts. The CDR3 sequence is CATRTDNTEAFF. The CDR3 bases are TGTGCCACCCGGACGGACAACACTGAAGCTTTCTTT. The rearrangement uses TRBV2 and TRBJ1-1; D is uncertain. V lost 10 bases to trimming and J lost 2 bases, with 11 bases between them. The CDR3 spans 12 residues. The V gene's germline CDR1 is SNHLY and CDR2 FYNNEI.

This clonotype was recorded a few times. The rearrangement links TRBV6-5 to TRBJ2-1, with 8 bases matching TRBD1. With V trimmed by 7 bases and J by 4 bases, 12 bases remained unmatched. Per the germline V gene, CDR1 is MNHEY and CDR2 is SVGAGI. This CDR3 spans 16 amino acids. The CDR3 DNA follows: TGTGCCAGCACTCACAGGCAGGGGGCGGAGTACAATGAGCAGTTCTTC. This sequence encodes CASTHRQGAEYNEQFF.

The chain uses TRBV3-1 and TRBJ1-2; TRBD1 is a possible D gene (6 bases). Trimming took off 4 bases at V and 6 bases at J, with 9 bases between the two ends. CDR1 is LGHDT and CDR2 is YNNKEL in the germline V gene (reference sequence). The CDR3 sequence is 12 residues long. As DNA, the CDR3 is TGTGCCAGCAGCCTGCGGGACAATGGCTACACCTTC. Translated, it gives CASSLRDNGYTF.

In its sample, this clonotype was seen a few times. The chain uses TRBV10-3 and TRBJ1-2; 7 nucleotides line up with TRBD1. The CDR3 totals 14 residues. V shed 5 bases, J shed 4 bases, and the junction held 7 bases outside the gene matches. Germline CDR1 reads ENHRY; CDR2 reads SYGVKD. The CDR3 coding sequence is TGTGCCATCAGTCCTAAACAGGGGATCTATGGCTACACCTTC. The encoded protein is CAISPKQGIYGYTF.

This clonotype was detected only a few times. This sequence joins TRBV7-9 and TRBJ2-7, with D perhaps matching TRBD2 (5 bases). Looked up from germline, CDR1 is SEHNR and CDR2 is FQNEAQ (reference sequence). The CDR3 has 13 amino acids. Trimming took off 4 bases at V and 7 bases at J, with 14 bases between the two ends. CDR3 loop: CASSSGSGNEQYF. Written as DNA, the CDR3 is TGTGCCAGCAGCTCGGGGTCCGGCAATGAGCAGTACTTC.

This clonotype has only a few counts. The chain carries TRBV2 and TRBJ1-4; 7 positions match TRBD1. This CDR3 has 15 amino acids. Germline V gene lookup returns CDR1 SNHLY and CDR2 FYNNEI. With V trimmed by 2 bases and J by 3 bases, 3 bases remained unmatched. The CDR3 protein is CASSEIGGPNEKLFF. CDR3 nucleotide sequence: TGTGCCAGCAGTGAAATAGGGGGCCCTAATGAAAAACTGTTTTTT.

The DNA for the CDR3 is TGCGCCAGCAGCGTGGATAGGTGGGGAGGCTACACCTTC. Its translation is CASSVDRWGGYTF. The J gene is TRBJ1-2, the V gene TRBV5-1; the D is unclear. CDR1 and CDR2 (germline): SGHRS, YFSETQ. This CDR3 spans 13 amino acids. Between the trimmed V and J ends, which lost 4 bases and 8 bases, there was a span of 15 bases.

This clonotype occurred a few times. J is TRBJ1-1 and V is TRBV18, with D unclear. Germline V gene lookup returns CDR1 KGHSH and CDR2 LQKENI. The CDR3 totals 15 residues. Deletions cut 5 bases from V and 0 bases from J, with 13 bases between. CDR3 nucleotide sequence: TGTGCCAGCTCATTGCTGGTCCCGATGAACACTGAAGCTTTCTTT. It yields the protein CASSLLVPMNTEAFF.

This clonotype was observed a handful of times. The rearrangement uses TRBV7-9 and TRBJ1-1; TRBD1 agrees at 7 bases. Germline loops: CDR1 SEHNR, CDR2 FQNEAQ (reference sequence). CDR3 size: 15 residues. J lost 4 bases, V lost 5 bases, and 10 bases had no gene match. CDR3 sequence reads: CASSALTGSGTEAFF. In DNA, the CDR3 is TGTGCCAGCAGCGCCTTGACAGGGTCGGGCACTGAAGCTTTCTTT.